A single sample is the source of the 18 T cell receptor beta chains below, sequenced in a study of T cell clones after liver transplantation. TCRdb's table, derived via immunoSEQ multiplex PCR, lists solely in-frame clones and lacks some. The sample shows roughly 80,000 clones, around 78% of them seen only once. Sequenced here: CD4+ T cells from blood, sampled at the 22-month timepoint. The origin of the receptors is a human patient who received a liver transplant. A share of the T cells may be of graft donor origin.

This chain links TRBV5-6 with TRBJ2-1; D is unclear. CDR1 SGHDT and CDR2 YYEEEE come from the germline V gene. CDR3 length: 13 residues. V was trimmed by 1 base and J by 8 bases, leaving 10 bases between them. The DNA for the CDR3 is TGTGCCAGCAGCTTGAAGGGTCCAGATGAGCAGTTCTTC. Translated: CASSLKGPDEQFF. The whole variable domain, filled in from reference TRBV5-6 and TRBJ2-1, reads DAGVTQSPTHLIKTRGQQVTLRCSPKSGHDTVSWYQQALGQGPQFIFQYYEEEERQRGNFPDRFSGHQFPNYSSELNVNALLLGDSALYLCASSLKGPDEQFFGPGTRLTVL.

The V and J genes are TRBV14 and TRBJ2-7; D is possibly TRBD1 (5 bases). The germline CDR1 and CDR2 sequences are SGHDN and FVKESK. Trimming took off 4 bases at V and 3 bases at J, with 13 bases between the two ends. The CDR3 contains 14 residues. In DNA form, the CDR3 reads TGTGCCAGCAGCCCCCTGGGGCAGGGCTACGAGCAGTACTTC. It is translated as CASSPLGQGYEQYF.

The CDR3 bases are TGTGCCAGCAGCTTAACACGCTACACCGGGGAGCTGTTTTTT. Its translation is CASSLTRYTGELFF. The chain is built from TRBV7-3 and TRBJ2-2, with D unclear. With 0 bases removed from V and 3 bases from J, the gap between germline ends came to 5 bases. This CDR3 has 14 amino acids. From germline, CDR1 is SGHTA and CDR2 FQGTGA.

The gene calls are TRBV15 and TRBJ2-7; D assignment may be TRBD1 or TRBD2 (5 bases each). V dropped 0 bases and J dropped 6 bases, with 9 bases sitting between them. This CDR3 is 13 amino acids long. Germline CDR1 and CDR2: LNHNV and YYDKDF (reference sequence). The CDR3 region is CATSREAGSEQYF. CDR3 bases: TGTGCCACCAGCAGAGAGGCAGGGAGCGAGCAGTACTTC.

J is TRBJ1-1 and V is TRBV10-1; a possible D gene is TRBD1 (5 bases). The CDR3 extends over 13 amino acids. Germline CDR1 and CDR2: WNHNN and SYGVQD (reference sequence). Deletions cut 0 bases from V and 6 bases from J, with 8 bases between. The CDR3, as DNA: TGCGCCAGCAGTGAGTCACGGGGACCTGAAGCTTTCTTT. It yields the protein CASSESRGPEAFF.

In this sample, this clone is medium-sized. The chain combines TRBV7-3 with TRBJ2-3, with 7 positions matching TRBD1. Per germline, CDR1 SGHTA and CDR2 FQGTGA. The V segment lost 5 bases and the J segment 4 bases; nucleotides outside the gene matches: 6. CDR3 length: 14 residues. CDR3 in DNA: TGTGCCAGCAGCAACCGACAGGGAGCAGATACGCAGTATTTT. Translating gives CASSNRQGADTQYF.

This clone has only a few counts. The V and J genes are TRBV9 and TRBJ2-2; D gene ambiguous. Germline assignment: CDR1 SGDLS and CDR2 YYNGEE. The CDR3 consists of 15 residues. The V end lost 2 bases, the J end lost 4 bases, and 12 bases lay between the germline ends. CDR3 nucleotide sequence: TGTGCCAGCAGCGTGTCCGGGTTTGGCACCGGGGAGCTGTTTTTT. It encodes CASSVSGFGTGELFF.

This sequence joins TRBV14 and TRBJ1-1; a possible D gene is TRBD1 (6 bases). Trimming left V 7 bases short and J 3 bases short, with 15 bases between. This CDR3 is built from 14 residues. Germline loops: CDR1 SGHDN, CDR2 FVKESK. The CDR3 bases are TGTGCCAGCAACCGGGGGCAAGCTCACACTGAAGCTTTCTTT. As protein: CASNRGQAHTEAFF.

V gene TRBV7-2 combines with J gene TRBJ2-3; 11 positions match TRBD2. V shed 5 bases and J 5 bases; nucleotides not matched to a gene: 6. Germline CDR1 is SGHTA and CDR2 is FQGNSA. The CDR3 spans 15 residues. This CDR3 is CASSPRLAGGDTQYF. The CDR3 region has the DNA TGTGCCAGCAGCCCCCGCCTAGCGGGAGGAGATACGCAGTATTTT.

The rearrangement links TRBV28 to TRBJ1-2; tentatively, D is TRBD1 (6 bases). This CDR3 region has 12 residues. Germline lookup yields CDR1 MDHEN and CDR2 SYDVKM. V lost 8 bases to trimming and J lost 2 bases, with 9 bases between them. The CDR3 region is CASRQANYGYTF. The DNA of the CDR3 is TGTGCCAGCCGACAGGCAAACTATGGCTACACCTTC.

The V and J genes are TRBV6-1 and TRBJ1-6; TRBD1 might be the D (5 bases). V was pared by 7 bases and J by 5 bases, with 12 bases between. From germline, CDR1 is MNHNS and CDR2 SASEGT. There are 14 residues in the CDR3. The CDR3, as DNA: TGTGCCAGCATCCTCCAGGGTGATAATTCACCCCTCCACTTT. It encodes CASILQGDNSPLHF.

This clone was detected a few times. This rearrangement joins TRBV5-1 to TRBJ2-1; no reliable D call. In germline, CDR1 is SGHRS, CDR2 YFSETQ. This CDR3 region has 11 residues. Trimming removed 6 bases from V and 8 bases from J, with 9 bases in between. This CDR3 reads CASKERDEQFF. Written as DNA, the CDR3 is TGCGCCAGCAAGGAAAGGGATGAGCAGTTCTTC.

This clone was seen only once. CDR3 bases: TGTGCCAGCAGTACAGGAGACTATGGCTACACCTTC. Amino acid sequence: CASSTGDYGYTF. This sequence joins TRBV28 and TRBJ1-2, with a tentative D call TRBD1 (5 bases). This CDR3 spans 12 amino acids. Trimming pared 5 bases from V and 3 bases from J, leaving 7 bases between. Germline CDR1 MDHEN, CDR2 SYDVKM.

The chain links TRBV6-1 to TRBJ2-1; maybe TRBD1 (5 bases). V lost 4 bases and J lost 13, with 17 bases in between. Germline V gives CDR1 MNHNS, CDR2 SASEGT. The length of the CDR3 is 13 residues. The CDR3 nucleotides read TGTGCCAGCAGTGGGCAGACAGCAAGTGATCAGTTCTTC. Translating it yields CASSGQTASDQFF.

V gene TRBV7-3 combines with J gene TRBJ2-6; D possibly corresponds to TRBD1 (6 bases). This CDR3 contains 17 residues. Germline V lookup: CDR1 SGHTA, CDR2 FQGTGA. Trimming took off 5 bases at V and 0 bases at J, with 14 bases between the two ends. Here the CDR3 reads CASSPRTADSGANVLTF. In DNA, the CDR3 is TGTGCCAGCAGCCCCAGGACAGCGGACTCTGGGGCCAACGTCCTGACTTTC.

CDR3 residues: CASSQDVGRVVDTQYF. CDR3 bases: TGCGCCAGCAGCCAAGATGTAGGGCGGGTGGTAGATACGCAGTATTTT. V usage is TRBV4-3 and J usage is TRBJ2-3, with a possible D match to TRBD2 (5 bases). CDR3 size: 16 residues. Trimming removed 0 bases at V and 5 bases at J, with 15 bases between. Germline V gives CDR1 LGHNA, CDR2 YSLEER.

This chain's CDR3 is CASSIGQLQQETQYF. The DNA for the CDR3 is TGTGCCAGTAGTATTGGACAGCTACAACAAGAGACCCAGTACTTC. J is TRBJ2-5 and V is TRBV19; D may be TRBD1 (6 bases). Per the germline V gene, CDR1 is LNHDA and CDR2 is SQIVND (reference sequence). With 3 bases removed from V and 2 bases from J, the gap between germline ends came to 13 bases. This CDR3 has 15 residues.

The V gene is TRBV7-2, the J gene TRBJ2-5; D uncertain. The CDR3 covers 12 residues. Germline CDR1 SGHTA, CDR2 FQGNSA. V was clipped by 5 bases and J by 5 bases, with 9 bases between them. CDR3 region: CASSPRLETQYF. The CDR3 DNA is TGTGCCAGCAGCCCCCGCCTGGAGACCCAGTACTTC. Full variable domain (outside the CDR3, taken from reference TRBV7-2 and TRBJ2-5): GAGVSQSPSNKVTEKGKDVELRCDPISGHTALYWYRQSLGQGLEFLIYFQGNSAPDKSGLPSDRFSAERTGGSVSTLTIQRTQQEDSAVYLCASSPRLETQYFGPGTRLLVL.